These 19 T cell receptor beta chains were all obtained from the same sample, sequenced in a study of blood T cell repertoires in COVID-19. Sequencing was performed with immunoSEQ multiplex PCR; in TCRdb, only in-frame clones are kept and a portion is missing. The table records some 190,000 clones, around 80% of them present only once. Specimen: PBMCs or T cells enriched from blood (not recorded which). The source of these receptors is a woman between 50 and 59 years old with acute COVID-19.

The chain carries TRBV6-5 and TRBJ2-6; TRBD1 is a possible D gene (5 bases). Germline V gene sequence: CDR1 MNHEY, CDR2 SVGAGI. The CDR3 is 16 amino acids. V was clipped by 4 bases and J by 0 bases, with 10 bases between them. The CDR3 here is CASSFDSSSGANVLTF. DNA for the CDR3: TGTGCCAGCAGTTTTGACAGCAGCTCTGGGGCCAACGTCCTGACTTTC.

The chain couples TRBV12-3 or TRBV12-4 to TRBJ1-6; D ambiguous. Trimming left V 1 base short and J 14 bases short, with 12 bases between. The CDR3 has 13 residues. The DNA of the CDR3 is TGTGCCAGCAGTTTAGGGCAGGTCGGATCCCTCCACTTT. Its translation: CASSLGQVGSLHF.

The rearrangement links TRBV15 to TRBJ2-5, with D possibly matching TRBD2 (7 bases). The CDR3 contains 17 residues. Germline V gene data show CDR1 as LNHNV and CDR2 as YYDKDF (reference sequence). The V end lost 6 bases, the J end lost 1 base, and 21 bases lay between the germline ends. The CDR3 sequence is CATRRGVAGASQETQYF. For the CDR3, the DNA is TGTGCCACCAGGCGCGGGGTGGCGGGGGCTTCCCAAGAGACCCAGTACTTC.

The V call is TRBV19, the J call TRBJ1-2; possible D gene TRBD1, 5 bases. CDR1 LNHDA and CDR2 SQIVND come from the germline V gene (reference sequence). Trimming shortened V by 5 bases and J by 8 bases, and 21 bases separated the two germline ends. This CDR3 spans 15 amino acids. The CDR3 sequence is CASSQVSGGSSGYTF. CDR3 in DNA: TGTGCCAGTAGTCAGGTCTCCGGGGGATCGAGCGGCTACACCTTC.

The rearrangement joins TRBV14 to TRBJ2-5; tentatively, D is TRBD2 (7 bases). V lost 1 base to trimming and J lost 7 bases, with 16 bases between them. The CDR3 length is 15 residues. Germline V gene lookup returns CDR1 SGHDN and CDR2 FVKESK. The CDR3 loop is CASSQAPGGFGTQYF. The CDR3 bases are TGTGCCAGCAGCCAAGCCCCGGGGGGCTTTGGGACCCAGTACTTC. Filled out from reference TRBV14 and TRBJ2-5, the complete variable domain reads EAGVTQFPSHSVIEKGQTVTLRCDPISGHDNLYWYRRVMGKEIKFLLHFVKESKQDESGMPNNRFLAERTGGTYSTLKVQPAELEDSGVYFCASSQAPGGFGTQYFGPGTRLLVL.

This clone came up once. V gene TRBV3-1 (or the pseudogene TRBV3-2) combines with J gene TRBJ2-3; 11 positions match TRBD2. This CDR3 contains 18 residues. V shed 4 bases, J shed 2 bases, and the junction held 11 bases outside the gene matches. The V gene's germline CDR1 is LGHDT and CDR2 YNNKEL (reference sequence). The CDR3, as DNA: TGTGCCAGCAGCCCCACCGTGCTAGCGGGGGGCCTCACAGATACGCAGTATTTT. Amino acid sequence: CASSPTVLAGGLTDTQYF.

This clone was counted a few times. This chain joins TRBV7-3 and TRBJ2-7, with 8 bases fitting TRBD1. The CDR3 runs to 16 residues. The germline CDR1 and CDR2 sequences are SGHTA and FQGTGA. V lost 0 bases, J lost 2 bases, and 6 bases stayed unmatched. The CDR3 nucleotides are TGTGCCAGCAGCTTAACCTGGACAGGGCTGCCCTACGAGCAGTACGTC. Protein: CASSLTWTGLPYEQYV.

The gene calls are TRBV30 and TRBJ2-5; D is ambiguous. Between the trimmed V and J ends, which lost 0 bases and 1 base, there was a span of 18 bases. This CDR3 has 17 amino acids. CDR1 is GTSNPN, CDR2 SVGIG, per germline (reference sequence). The CDR3 reads CAWSVTDRLYFQETQYF. The CDR3 DNA reads TGTGCCTGGAGTGTAACTGATCGACTTTATTTCCAAGAGACCCAGTACTTC.

The chain employs TRBV10-2 and TRBJ2-3, with 8 bases aligning to TRBD2. The CDR3 consists of 16 residues. Germline CDR1 is WSHSY and CDR2 is SAAADI. V lost 3 bases to trimming and J lost 2 bases; unmatched junction nucleotides: 7. The CDR3 DNA follows: TGCGCCAGCAGTGAAGGTAGTAGCGGGGACACAGATACGCAGTATTTT. Amino acid sequence: CASSEGSSGDTDTQYF.

The genes are TRBV12-3 or TRBV12-4 and TRBJ1-2, with D tentatively TRBD1 (5 bases). Trimming removed 7 bases at V and 2 bases at J, with 5 bases between. The CDR3 is 11 residues long. CDR3 DNA: TGTGCCAGCACAGGGAACTATGGCTACACCTTC. Its protein product is CASTGNYGYTF.

Only one count was recorded for this clone. The genes are TRBV7-3 and TRBJ2-1; D remains unclear. Trimming removed 2 bases from V and 2 bases from J, with 13 bases in between. Germline V gives CDR1 SGHTA, CDR2 FQGTGA. The CDR3 loop spans 16 amino acids. The CDR3 loop reads CASSLSLAGAYNEQFF. DNA for the CDR3: TGTGCCAGCAGCTTATCCCTTGCAGGCGCCTACAATGAGCAGTTCTTC.

This chain uses TRBV19 with TRBJ2-3, with 8 bases matching TRBD1. After removal of 3 bases from V and 4 bases from J, the junction contained 6 bases not matched to a gene. The length of the CDR3 is 15 residues. Germline assignment: CDR1 LNHDA and CDR2 SQIVND (reference sequence). The CDR3 region has the DNA TGTGCCAGTAGTATGGGGACAGGTTTTGCAGATACGCAGTATTTT. Translation gives CASSMGTGFADTQYF.

J is TRBJ2-3 and V is TRBV5-4; 7 bases align to TRBD1. CDR1 is SGHNT, CDR2 YYREEE, per germline (reference sequence). V was pared by 5 bases and J by 1 base, with 4 bases of the junction left unmatched. The CDR3 has 14 residues. DNA of the CDR3: TGTGCCAGCAGGCCTACAGGGGGCACAGATACGCAGTATTTT. This sequence encodes CASRPTGGTDTQYF.

The chain employs TRBV3-1 (or the pseudogene TRBV3-2) and TRBJ1-1, with D perhaps matching TRBD1 (6 bases). Germline lookup yields CDR1 LGHDT and CDR2 YNNKEL (reference sequence). Between the trimmed V and J ends, which lost 4 bases and 1 base, there was a span of 10 bases. The CDR3 contains 14 residues. The chain's CDR3 is CASSPQGSNTEAFF. For the CDR3, the DNA is TGTGCCAGCAGCCCGCAGGGGTCGAACACTGAAGCTTTCTTT.

This clone appeared a few times. J is TRBJ1-2 and V is TRBV6-2 or TRBV6-3; 7 bases are shared with TRBD1. The CDR3 is 15 amino acids. Germline V gene data show CDR1 as MNHEY and CDR2 as SVGEGT. The J segment lost 0 bases and the V segment lost 6 bases, leaving 7 bases of the junction unmatched. The CDR3 reads CASRYPGTANYGYTF. CDR3 in DNA: TGTGCCAGCAGATACCCCGGGACAGCTAACTATGGCTACACCTTC.

This chain joins TRBV5-5 and TRBJ1-3; weak D call: TRBD1 (5 bases). V lost 3 bases to trimming and J lost 4 bases, with 14 bases between them. CDR3 length: 15 residues. The V gene's germline CDR1 is SGHKS and CDR2 YYEKEE (reference sequence). The CDR3 is CASSWGRVGGNTIYF. Here the CDR3 DNA reads TGTGCCAGCAGCTGGGGCAGGGTGGGCGGAAACACCATATATTTT.

In DNA, the CDR3 is TGTGCCAGCAGTTCGCCACTAGCGGGGACAGATACGCAGTATTTT. Its translation: CASSSPLAGTDTQYF. The chain has TRBV27 and TRBJ2-3; 10 nucleotides match TRBD2. This CDR3 is built from 15 residues. The germline CDR1 and CDR2 sequences are MNHEY and SMNVEV (reference sequence). The V and J ends lost 4 bases and 3 bases, in that order; junction bases with no gene match: 4.

This clone was picked up one time. This chain connects TRBV9 to TRBJ1-5; TRBD1 might be the D (5 bases). The germline CDR1 and CDR2 sequences are SGDLS and YYNGEE. Trimming cost V 0 bases and J 7 bases, with 14 bases left between them. The CDR3 has 15 amino acids. CDR3 coding DNA: TGTGCCAGCAGCGTAGACCAGGGCCCACGGCAGCCCCAGCATTTT. Amino acids: CASSVDQGPRQPQHF.

The CDR3 loop is CASSLGGKNTEAFF. In DNA form, the CDR3 reads TGCGCCAGCAGCCTGGGAGGGAAGAACACTGAAGCTTTCTTT. This rearrangement joins TRBV5-1 to TRBJ1-1, with D unresolved. Germline V gene data show CDR1 as SGHRS and CDR2 as YFSETQ. The CDR3 runs to 14 residues. V was cut by 4 bases and J by 1 base, with 11 bases left in between.